What follows is one T cell receptor (beta chain) and its context. What it binds is not known. Amplification used 60 Vbeta primers and 13 Jbeta primers. The authors' processing: Counted up in a later analysis, unique TCR beta chains came to around 80 million, with some 11 million shared. The data were produced by immunoSEQ multiplex PCR, yet TCRdb's version contains in-frame clones alone and is incomplete. The DNA gave D and trimming, while V, J and clone size come from that table. The sample yields 150,000 to 200,000 clones, roughly 81% seen once. The data are from a study of cytomegalovirus exposure and HLA in healthy donors. Study-level findings and limits: TCR beta sequences numbering under 20,000 were associated with HLA alleles at 0.05 false discovery rate in a later analysis. Data from an earlier analysis indicated that most TCR beta V segments were productive either about 90% or about 30% of the time.

V shed 3 bases and J 5 bases; nucleotides not matched to a gene: 11. Germline lookup yields CDR1 LNHDA and CDR2 SQIVND (reference sequence). The CDR3 runs 16 residues. The rearrangement uses TRBV19 and TRBJ1-1, with 8 bases matching TRBD1. This clonotype was obtained from a man between 18 and 29 years old in good health and CMV-seropositive. Sequencing used PBMCs. CDR3 DNA: TGTGCCAGTAGTATGTTAAATACAGGGGGGAGGACTGAAGCTTTCTTT. Translation: CASSMLNTGGRTEAFF.